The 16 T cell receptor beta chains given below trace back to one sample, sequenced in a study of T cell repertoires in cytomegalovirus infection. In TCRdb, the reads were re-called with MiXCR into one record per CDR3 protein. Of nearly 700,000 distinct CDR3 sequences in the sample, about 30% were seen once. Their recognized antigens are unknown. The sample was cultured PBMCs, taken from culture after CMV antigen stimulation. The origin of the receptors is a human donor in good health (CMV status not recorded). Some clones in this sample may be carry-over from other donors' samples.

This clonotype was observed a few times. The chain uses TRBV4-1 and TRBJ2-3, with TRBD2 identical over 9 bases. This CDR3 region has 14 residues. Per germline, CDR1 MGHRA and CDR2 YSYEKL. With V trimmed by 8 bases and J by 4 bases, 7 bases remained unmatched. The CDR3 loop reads CASRRAGGPDTQYF. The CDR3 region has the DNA TGCGCCAGCCGCCGCGCGGGGGGGCCAGATACGCAGTATTTT.

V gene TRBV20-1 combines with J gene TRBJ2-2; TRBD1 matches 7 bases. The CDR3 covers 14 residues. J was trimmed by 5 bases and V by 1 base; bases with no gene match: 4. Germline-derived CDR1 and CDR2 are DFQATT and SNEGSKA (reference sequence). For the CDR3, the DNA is TGCAGTGCTAGAGGACAGGGTCGGACCGGGGAGCTGTTTTTT. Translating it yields CSARGQGRTGELFF.

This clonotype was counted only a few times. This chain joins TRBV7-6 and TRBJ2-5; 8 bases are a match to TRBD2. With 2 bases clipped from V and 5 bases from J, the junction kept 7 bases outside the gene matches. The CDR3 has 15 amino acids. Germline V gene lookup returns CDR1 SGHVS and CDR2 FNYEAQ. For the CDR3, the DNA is TGTGCCAGCAGCTTATCGGGGGGGACCGGGGAGACCCAGTACTTC. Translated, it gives CASSLSGGTGETQYF.

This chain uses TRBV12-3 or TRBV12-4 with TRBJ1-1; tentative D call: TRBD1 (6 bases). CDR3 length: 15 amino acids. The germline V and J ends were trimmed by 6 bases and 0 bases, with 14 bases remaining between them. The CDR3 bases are TGTGCCAGCAGCCCACCAGGGGCGCTGAACACTGAAGCTTTCTTT. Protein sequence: CASSPPGALNTEAFF.

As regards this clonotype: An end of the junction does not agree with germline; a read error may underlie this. The CDR3 spells CASSLDRVNTGELFF. CDR3 DNA: TGTGCCAGCAGTTTGGACAGGGTGAACACCGGGGAGCTGTTTTTT. The chain uses TRBV5-6 and TRBJ2-2, with TRBD1 identical over 8 bases. Germline V gene sequence: CDR1 SGHDT, CDR2 YYEEEE. CDR3 length: 15 amino acids.

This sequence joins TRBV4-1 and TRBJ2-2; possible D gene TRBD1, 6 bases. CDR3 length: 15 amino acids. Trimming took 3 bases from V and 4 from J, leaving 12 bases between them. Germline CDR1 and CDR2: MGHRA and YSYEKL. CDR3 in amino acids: CASSQLGAITGELFF. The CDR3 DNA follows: TGCGCCAGCAGCCAGCTGGGGGCGATCACCGGGGAGCTGTTTTTT.

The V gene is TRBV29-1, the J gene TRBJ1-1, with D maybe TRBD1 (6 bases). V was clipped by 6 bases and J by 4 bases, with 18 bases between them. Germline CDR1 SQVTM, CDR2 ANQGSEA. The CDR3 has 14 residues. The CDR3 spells CSVGLQGRVTEAFF. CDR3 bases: TGCAGCGTAGGGTTACAGGGACGGGTCACTGAAGCTTTCTTT.

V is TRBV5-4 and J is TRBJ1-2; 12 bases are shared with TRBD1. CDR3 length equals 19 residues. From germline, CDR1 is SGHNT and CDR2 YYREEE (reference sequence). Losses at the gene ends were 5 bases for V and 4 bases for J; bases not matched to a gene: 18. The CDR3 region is CASRYTSGTGGHNFYGYTF. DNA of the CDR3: TGTGCCAGCAGGTATACCTCCGGGACAGGGGGCCATAATTTCTATGGCTACACCTTC.

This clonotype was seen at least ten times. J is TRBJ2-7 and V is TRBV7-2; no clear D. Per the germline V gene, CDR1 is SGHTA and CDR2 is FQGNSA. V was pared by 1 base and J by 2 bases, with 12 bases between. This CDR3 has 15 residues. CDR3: CASSLVGRLTYEQYF. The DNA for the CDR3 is TGTGCCAGCAGCTTAGTTGGTAGATTGACCTACGAGCAGTACTTC. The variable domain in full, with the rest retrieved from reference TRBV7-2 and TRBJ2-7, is GAGVSQSPSNKVTEKGKDVELRCDPISGHTALYWYRQSLGQGLEFLIYFQGNSAPDKSGLPSDRFSAERTGGSVSTLTIQRTQQEDSAVYLCASSLVGRLTYEQYFGPGTRLTVT.

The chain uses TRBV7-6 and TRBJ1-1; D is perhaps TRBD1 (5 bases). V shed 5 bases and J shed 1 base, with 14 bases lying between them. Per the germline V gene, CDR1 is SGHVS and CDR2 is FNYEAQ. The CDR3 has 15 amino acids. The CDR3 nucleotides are TGTGCCAGCAGCCAACCAGCCGGGGGGAACACTGAAGCTTTCTTT. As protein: CASSQPAGGNTEAFF.

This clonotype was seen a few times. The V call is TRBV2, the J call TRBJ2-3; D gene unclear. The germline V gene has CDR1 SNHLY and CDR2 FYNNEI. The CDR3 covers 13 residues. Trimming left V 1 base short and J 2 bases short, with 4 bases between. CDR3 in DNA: TGTGCCAGCAGTGAAGAGTCCACAGATACGCAGTATTTT. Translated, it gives CASSEESTDTQYF.

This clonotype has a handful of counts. The CDR3 DNA follows: TGTGCCAGCAGGCAGGGGGACTTTGGAGTAAATGAGCAGTTCTTC. Translating it yields CASRQGDFGVNEQFF. V gene TRBV27 combines with J gene TRBJ2-1; TRBD1 is a possible D gene (7 bases). CDR1 is MNHEY, CDR2 SMNVEV, per germline (reference sequence). Trimming stripped 6 bases from V and 7 bases from J, with 19 bases between. The CDR3 totals 15 residues.

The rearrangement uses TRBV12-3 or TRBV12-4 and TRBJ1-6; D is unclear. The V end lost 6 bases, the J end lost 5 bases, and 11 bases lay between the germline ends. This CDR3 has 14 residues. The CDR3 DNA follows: TGTGCCAGCAGCCGGACGGTCGATAATTCACCCCTCCACTTT. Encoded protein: CASSRTVDNSPLHF.

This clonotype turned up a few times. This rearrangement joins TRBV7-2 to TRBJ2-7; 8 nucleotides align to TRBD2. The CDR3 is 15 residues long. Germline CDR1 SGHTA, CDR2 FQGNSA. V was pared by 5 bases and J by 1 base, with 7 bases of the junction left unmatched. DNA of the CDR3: TGTGCCAGCAGCAAGCCCACTAGCGGTTCCTACGAGCAGTACTTC. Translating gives CASSKPTSGSYEQYF.

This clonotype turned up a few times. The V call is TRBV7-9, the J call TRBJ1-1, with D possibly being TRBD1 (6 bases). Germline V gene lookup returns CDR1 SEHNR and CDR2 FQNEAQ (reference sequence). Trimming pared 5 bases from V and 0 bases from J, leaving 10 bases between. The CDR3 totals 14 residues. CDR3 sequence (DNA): TGTGCCAGCAGCCGAGGGGGGATGAACACTGAAGCTTTCTTT. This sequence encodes CASSRGGMNTEAFF.

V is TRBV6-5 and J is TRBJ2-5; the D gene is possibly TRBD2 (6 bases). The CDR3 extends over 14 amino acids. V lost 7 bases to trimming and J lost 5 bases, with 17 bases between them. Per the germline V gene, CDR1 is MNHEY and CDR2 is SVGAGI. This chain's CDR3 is CASTTGAGGETQYF. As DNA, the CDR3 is TGTGCCAGCACTACTGGGGCAGGAGGGGAGACCCAGTACTTC.